Each of the 10 T cell receptor beta chains below was sequenced from the same sample in a study of preoperative IRX-2 immunotherapy in early breast cancer. Treatment denoted: preoperative locoregional IRX-2 cytokine immunotherapy. TCRdb's table, derived via immunoSEQ multiplex PCR, lists solely in-frame clones and lacks some. The table has about 5,600 clones, 55% to 80% seen once. The sample was tumor tissue, taken before IRX-2 immunotherapy. These receptors were collected from a human donor with breast cancer.

The genes are TRBV28 and TRBJ2-1, with 13 bases identical to TRBD2. The CDR3 length is 15 residues. CDR1 is MDHEN, CDR2 SYDVKM, per germline. With V trimmed by 5 bases and J by 7 bases, 5 bases remained unmatched. The CDR3 DNA is TGTGCCAGCAGTCTGACTAGCGGGAGGTTTAATGAGCAGTTCTTC. The encoded protein is CASSLTSGRFNEQFF.

The J gene is TRBJ2-3, the V gene TRBV10-3; TRBD2 matches 7 bases. V lost 8 bases and J lost 2; bases outside the gene matches: 10. This CDR3 region has 15 residues. The germline gives CDR1 ENHRY, CDR2 SYGVKD. Written as DNA, the CDR3 is TGTGCCATCTCCCCTAGCGGAGGGGACACAGATACGCAGTATTTT. This translates into CAISPSGGDTDTQYF.

The chain links TRBV11-3 to TRBJ2-2; D might be TRBD2 (5 bases). The CDR3 contains 17 residues. CDR1 is SGHNT and CDR2 is YENEEA in the germline V gene. Trimming stripped 5 bases from V and 0 bases from J, with 16 bases between. CDR3 in amino acids: CASSRSGELTNTGELFF. For the CDR3, the DNA is TGTGCCAGCAGCCGATCTGGGGAGCTCACGAACACCGGGGAGCTGTTTTTT.

The J gene is TRBJ2-3, the V gene TRBV5-1, with 11 bases identical to TRBD2. Germline values: CDR1 SGHRS, CDR2 YFSETQ. The V and J ends lost 4 bases and 1 base, in that order; junction bases with no gene match: 5. The CDR3 covers 16 residues. The CDR3 nucleotides read TGCGCCAGCAGCGCCAGACTAGCGGGACGCACAGATACGCAGTATTTT. Translation gives CASSARLAGRTDTQYF.

The chain couples TRBV22-1 to TRBJ1-5. TRBV22-1 is deemed a pseudogene. The CDR3 is 14 residues long. The CDR3 DNA follows: TGTGCCAGCAGTTTAGGGTATAGCAATCAGCCCCAGCATTTT. Translating it yields CASSLGYSNQPQHF.

The chain recombines TRBV29-1 with TRBJ2-2; D not certain. Germline CDR1 SQVTM, CDR2 ANQGSEA. Trimming shortened V by 4 bases and J by 0 bases, and 9 bases separated the two germline ends. The CDR3 is 14 amino acids. The CDR3: CSVGSLSNTGELFF. In nucleotides, the CDR3 is TGCAGCGTTGGGAGCCTATCGAACACCGGGGAGCTGTTTTTT.

The chain employs TRBV5-1 and TRBJ2-5; 9 nucleotides align to TRBD2. J lost 5 bases, V lost 4 bases, and 12 bases had no gene match. This CDR3 comprises 16 residues. Germline V gene data show CDR1 as SGHRS and CDR2 as YFSETQ. The CDR3 spells CASSLQGSGSWETQYF. The CDR3 bases are TGCGCCAGCAGCCTCCAGGGTAGCGGGAGTTGGGAGACCCAGTACTTC. Based on the CDR3 plus reference TRBV5-1 and TRBJ2-5, the full variable domain is KAGVTQTPRYLIKTRGQQVTLSCSPISGHRSVSWYQQTPGQGLQFLFEYFSETQRNKGNFPGRFSGRQFSNSRSEMNVSTLELGDSALYLCASSLQGSGSWETQYFGPGTRLLVL.

This clone was seen a single time. V is TRBV30 and J is TRBJ2-1; 14 bases are shared with TRBD2. V was pared by 5 bases and J by 13 bases, with 7 bases of the junction left unmatched. The CDR3 is made up of 13 amino acids. Germline CDR1 and CDR2: GTSNPN and SVGIG (reference sequence). In nucleotides, the CDR3 is TGTGCCTGGGCGACGGGACTAGCGGGAGTTCAGTTCTTC. Translated, it gives CAWATGLAGVQFF.

A few counts support this clone. V is TRBV30 and J is TRBJ2-5, with D tentatively TRBD1 (6 bases). The CDR3 contains 13 residues. The V and J ends lost 8 bases and 2 bases respectively, with 15 bases between them. The V gene's germline CDR1 is GTSNPN and CDR2 SVGIG (reference sequence). The CDR3 bases are TGTGCCAAGAGCAGGACAGCACAAGAGACCCAGTACTTC. Its translation: CAKSRTAQETQYF.

The chain carries TRBV18 and TRBJ2-1; 7 nucleotides line up with TRBD1. V was clipped by 2 bases and J by 10 bases; unmatched bases: 5. This CDR3 is built from 13 residues. In germline, CDR1 is KGHSH, CDR2 LQKENI. CDR3 sequence reads: CASSPAGGREQFF. CDR3 in DNA: TGTGCCAGCTCACCAGCAGGGGGTAGGGAGCAGTTCTTC. Looking up the rest from reference TRBV18 and TRBJ2-1 gives the full variable domain: NAGVMQNPRHLVRRRGQEARLRCSPMKGHSHVYWYRQLPEEGLKFMVYLQKENIIDESGMPKERFSAEFPKEGPSILRIQQVVRGDSAAYFCASSPAGGREQFFGPGTRLTVL.